The rows below give T cell receptor beta chains drawn from one sample of a study of T cells expressing NK-cell markers. One entry per CDR3 protein, without DNA, is what TCRdb gives after re-calling the 5' RACE reads. The sample has about 260,000 distinct CDR3 sequences; the top ten hold under 0.5%. The sequencing input was blood T cells: a sorted CD56 or NKG2C T cell subset, CD4+ or CD8+ T cells, or bulk PBMC T cells (not recorded which). The receptors originated from a man between 18 and 29 years old in good health. CDR3s include the opening cysteine and the closing phenylalanine or tryptophan. Each record gives: V gene, J gene, CDR3 protein.

TRBV3-1	TRBJ2-1	CASSASGRGLNEQFF
TRBV11-2	TRBJ2-5	CASSFAGLAVQETQYF
TRBV20-1	TRBJ2-5	CSASVTAGETQYF
TRBV5-1	TRBJ2-2	CASSLQTSEAGELFF
TRBV14	TRBJ2-5	CASSRAETQYF
TRBV19	TRBJ1-2	CASSFNRVDYGYTF
TRBV12-3/TRBV12-4	TRBJ2-1	CASSLTTGGFNNEQFF
TRBV5-1	TRBJ2-3	CASSLEGQSTDTQYF
TRBV4-1	TRBJ2-7	CASSQVPPNEQYF
TRBV29-1	TRBJ2-7	CSVDKDSNSYEQYF
TRBV12-3/TRBV12-4	TRBJ2-1	CASRGLAGYEQFF
TRBV11-1	TRBJ2-7	CASSLAPGQRIFSYEQYF
TRBV5-4	TRBJ2-1	CASSPGTNEQFF
TRBV9	TRBJ2-1	CASSDPVRDSYNEQFF